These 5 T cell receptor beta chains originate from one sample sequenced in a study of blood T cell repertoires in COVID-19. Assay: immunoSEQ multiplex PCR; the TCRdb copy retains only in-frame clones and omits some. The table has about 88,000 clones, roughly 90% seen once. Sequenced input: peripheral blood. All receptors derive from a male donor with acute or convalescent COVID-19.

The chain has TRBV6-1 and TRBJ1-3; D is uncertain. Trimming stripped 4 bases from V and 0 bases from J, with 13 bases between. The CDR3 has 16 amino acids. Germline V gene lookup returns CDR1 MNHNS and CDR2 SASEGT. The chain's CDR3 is CASSASSGPSGNTIYF. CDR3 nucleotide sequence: TGTGCCAGCAGTGCATCTTCAGGCCCCTCTGGAAACACCATATATTTT.

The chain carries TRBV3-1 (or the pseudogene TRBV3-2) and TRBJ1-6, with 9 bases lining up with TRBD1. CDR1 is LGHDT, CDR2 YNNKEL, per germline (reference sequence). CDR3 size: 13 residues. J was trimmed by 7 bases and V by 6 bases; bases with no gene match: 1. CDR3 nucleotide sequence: TGTGCCAGCAGGACAGGGGGGAATTCACCCCTCCACTTT. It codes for CASRTGGNSPLHF.

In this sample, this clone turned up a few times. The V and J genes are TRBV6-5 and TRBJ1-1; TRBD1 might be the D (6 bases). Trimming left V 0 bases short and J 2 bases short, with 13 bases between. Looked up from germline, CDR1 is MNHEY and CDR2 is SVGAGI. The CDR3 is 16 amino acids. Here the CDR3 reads CASSYSKTRGNTEAFF. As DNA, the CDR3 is TGTGCCAGCAGTTACTCGAAAACCAGGGGTAACACTGAAGCTTTCTTT.

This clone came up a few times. The chain's CDR3 is CASSPGQGNTEAFF. CDR3 bases: TGTGCCAGCAGTCCGGGACAGGGCAACACTGAAGCTTTCTTT. V usage is TRBV6-4 and J usage is TRBJ1-1, with 9 bases aligning to TRBD1. CDR3 length equals 14 residues. Germline assignment: CDR1 MRHNA and CDR2 SNTAGT. The trim removed 5 bases at V and 2 bases at J, leaving 3 bases unmatched.

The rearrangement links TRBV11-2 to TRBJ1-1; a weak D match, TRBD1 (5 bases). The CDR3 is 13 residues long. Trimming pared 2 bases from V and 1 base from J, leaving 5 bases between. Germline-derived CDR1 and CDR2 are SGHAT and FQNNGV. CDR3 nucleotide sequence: TGTGCCAGCAGCTTAACAGGGAACACTGAAGCTTTCTTT. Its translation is CASSLTGNTEAFF.